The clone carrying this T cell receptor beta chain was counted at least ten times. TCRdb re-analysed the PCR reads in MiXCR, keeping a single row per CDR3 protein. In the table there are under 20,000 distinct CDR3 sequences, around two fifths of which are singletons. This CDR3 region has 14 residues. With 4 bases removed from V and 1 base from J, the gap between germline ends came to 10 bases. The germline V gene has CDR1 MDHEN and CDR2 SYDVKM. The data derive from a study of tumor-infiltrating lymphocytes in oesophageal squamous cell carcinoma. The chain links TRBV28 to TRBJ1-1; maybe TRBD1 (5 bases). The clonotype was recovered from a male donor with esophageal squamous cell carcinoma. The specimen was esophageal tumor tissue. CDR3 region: CASSWGLPNTEAFF. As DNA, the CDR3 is TGTGCCAGCAGTTGGGGACTTCCGAACACTGAAGCTTTCTTT.